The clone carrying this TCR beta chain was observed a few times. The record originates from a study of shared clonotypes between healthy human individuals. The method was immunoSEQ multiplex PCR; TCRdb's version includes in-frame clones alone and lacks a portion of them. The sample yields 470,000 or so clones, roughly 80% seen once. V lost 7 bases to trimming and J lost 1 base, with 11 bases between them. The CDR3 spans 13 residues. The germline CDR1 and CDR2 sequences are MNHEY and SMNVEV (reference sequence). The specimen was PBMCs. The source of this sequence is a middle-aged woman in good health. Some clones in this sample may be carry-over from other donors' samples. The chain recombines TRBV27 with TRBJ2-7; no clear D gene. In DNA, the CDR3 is TGTGCCAGCACTCGTTTGGGATCCTACGAGCAGTACTTC. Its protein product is CASTRLGSYEQYF.